This T cell receptor beta chain derives from a study of blood T cells in healthy people across ages. This CDR3 comprises 14 residues. The germline gives CDR1 DFQATT, CDR2 SNEGSKA (reference sequence). Trimming left V 3 bases short and J 4 bases short, with 14 bases between. At least 7 million PBMCs were isolated per sample. Samples each yielded at least 6 micrograms of total RNA. A second PCR, run for roughly 7 to 11 cycles, used a sample-barcoded 5' primer plus a J-beta primer mix. Via MiXCR, TCRdb re-called the 5' RACE reads, giving one row per CDR3 protein. The sample includes about a million distinct CDR3 sequences, roughly 51% seen only once; the top ten take roughly 23%.

The sequenced sample consisted of blood. The TCR comes from a woman aged 55 to 70 in good health. This chain connects TRBV20-1 to TRBJ2-3; D uncertain. In DNA form, the CDR3 reads TGCAGTGCTAGCGACCCGATTACTGCAGATACGCAGTATTTT. Protein sequence: CSASDPITADTQYF.